The 10 T cell receptor beta chains presented below share a single source sample, sequenced in a study of blood T cell repertoires in COVID-19. Assay used: immunoSEQ multiplex PCR; TCRdb lists only in-frame clones, some missing. Seen here are roughly 42,000 clones, 85% to 90% observed once, and the top ten hold around 8.5%. Sequenced: peripheral blood. These receptors all come from a man aged 30 to 45 with active or convalescent COVID-19.

The chain is built from TRBV6-6 and TRBJ2-7; 7 nucleotides line up with TRBD2. The CDR3 has 12 residues. Germline V gene sequence: CDR1 MNHNY, CDR2 SVGAGI (reference sequence). J gave up 3 bases and V 7 bases, and 3 bases lay outside the gene matches. The CDR3 here is CASTGGSYEQYV. CDR3 nucleotides: TGTGCCAGCACAGGCGGGAGCTACGAGCAGTACGTC.

The chain links TRBV5-1 to TRBJ2-2; TRBD1 is a possible D gene (6 bases). V shed 4 bases and J shed 4 bases, with 11 bases lying between them. The CDR3 extends over 14 amino acids. The germline V gene has CDR1 SGHRS and CDR2 YFSETQ. The CDR3 nucleotides read TGCGCCAGCAGCCAGAGCAGGGGCACCGGGGAGCTGTTTTTT. It translates to CASSQSRGTGELFF.

The chain recombines TRBV5-4 with TRBJ1-2, with TRBD1 identical over 7 bases. J was trimmed by 4 bases and V by 3 bases; bases with no gene match: 6. The V gene's germline CDR1 is SGHNT and CDR2 YYREEE (reference sequence). This CDR3 contains 14 residues. The DNA for the CDR3 is TGTGCCAGCAGCTCTGTTTCAGGGGGCTATGGCTACACCTTC. This sequence encodes CASSSVSGGYGYTF.

The chain is built from TRBV7-9 and TRBJ2-2; TRBD2 might be the D (5 bases). CDR3 length: 18 amino acids. CDR1 is SEHNR and CDR2 is FQNEAQ in the germline V gene (reference sequence). V lost 5 bases and J 2 bases, leaving 21 bases between the germline ends. The CDR3 DNA reads TGTGCCAGCAGCCCACCCCCGGGGTCGAGCTATAACACCGGGGAGCTGTTTTTT. Translated, it gives CASSPPPGSSYNTGELFF.

This clone was seen a single time. The rearrangement joins TRBV18 to TRBJ1-2, with D possibly being TRBD1 (6 bases). V lost 5 bases and J lost 0, with 10 bases in between. Germline V lookup: CDR1 KGHSH, CDR2 LQKENI. The CDR3 covers 14 residues. CDR3 coding DNA: TGTGCCAGCTCAGGACAGACAGCTAACTATGGCTACACCTTC. It codes for CASSGQTANYGYTF.

The rearrangement links TRBV6-6 to TRBJ2-1; 8 bases map to TRBD1. This CDR3 contains 17 residues. V lost 5 bases, J lost 3 bases, and 12 bases stayed unmatched. Per germline, CDR1 MNHNY and CDR2 SVGAGI (reference sequence). The CDR3 is CASSRRSRTGIYNEQFF. In DNA, the CDR3 is TGTGCCAGCAGTCGACGCTCCAGGACAGGGATCTACAATGAGCAGTTCTTC.

This rearrangement joins TRBV7-2 to TRBJ1-3; perhaps TRBD1 as D (6 bases). The CDR3 sequence is 17 residues long. V shed 2 bases and J shed 0 bases, with 14 bases lying between them. The V gene's germline CDR1 is SGHTA and CDR2 FQGNSA. The CDR3 DNA reads TGTGCCAGCAGCTTAATTGCGGGGGGCGACTCTGGAAACACCATATATTTT. It specifies CASSLIAGGDSGNTIYF.

The V call is TRBV2, the J call TRBJ2-5; 10 nucleotides agree with TRBD1. In germline, CDR1 is SNHLY, CDR2 FYNNEI. V was pared by 7 bases and J by 5 bases, with 16 bases of the junction left unmatched. The CDR3 runs 17 residues. DNA for the CDR3: TGTGCCAGCATTCTCGGGAAAGGGACAGGGGTGATGGAGACCCAGTACTTC. It is translated as CASILGKGTGVMETQYF.

This chain connects TRBV6-1 to TRBJ1-2; tentative D call: TRBD1 (6 bases). Germline-derived CDR1 and CDR2 are MNHNS and SASEGT. The CDR3 length is 13 residues. V lost 2 bases and J 6 bases, leaving 10 bases between the germline ends. DNA for the CDR3: TGTGCCAGCAGTGAAACCAGGGGTGATGGCTACACCTTC. Protein sequence: CASSETRGDGYTF.

This chain uses TRBV9 with TRBJ2-3, with TRBD2 matching 9 bases. The CDR3 has 16 amino acids. Germline assignment: CDR1 SGDLS and CDR2 YYNGEE. V was pared by 5 bases and J by 4 bases, with 11 bases of the junction left unmatched. CDR3 region: CASSVSGGASADTQYF. CDR3 nucleotides: TGTGCCAGCAGTGTTAGCGGGGGAGCTAGCGCAGATACGCAGTATTTT.